This T cell receptor (beta chain) originates from a study of early T cells in non-severe SARS-CoV-2 infection. Across the study: Sequencing input comprised bulk RNA from unsorted whole blood; chain pairing was not available.

The protocol attached unique molecular identifiers to individual cDNA molecules. TCRdb fed the 5' RACE reads into MiXCR, producing one record per CDR3 protein. The sample consists of roughly 60,000 distinct CDR3 sequences, around 5.6% of them appearing once. This clonotype showed up many times. Losses at the gene ends were 4 bases for V and 7 bases for J; bases not matched to a gene: 6. Germline lookup yields CDR1 MNHEY and CDR2 SVGAGI. The CDR3 loop spans 14 amino acids. The receptor comes from an adult who was a healthcare worker with PCR-confirmed SARS-CoV-2 infection or an uninfected control (not recorded which). Sequencing was performed on whole blood. The rearrangement links TRBV6-5 to TRBJ2-1; 8 bases agree with TRBD2. DNA for the CDR3: TGTGCCAGCAGTTGGGCGGGAGGTAGAAATGAGCAGTTCTTC. This sequence encodes CASSWAGGRNEQFF.